Listed below are T cell receptor beta chains from one sample, sequenced in a study of early T cells in non-severe SARS-CoV-2 infection. TCRdb used MiXCR to reprocess the 5' RACE reads, holding one entry per CDR3 protein. The profile shows about 18,000 distinct CDR3 sequences, 5.9% of them singletons. Sequenced sample: whole blood. All receptors derive from an adult who was a healthcare worker with PCR-confirmed SARS-CoV-2 infection or an uninfected control (not recorded which). Both conserved end residues are part of each CDR3. D genes are given only for firm matches. The size entry is marked missing in some rows and otherwise reads once, few, many or a size class.

many	TRBV5-6	TRBJ2-3	TRBD2	TGTGCCAGCAGCCTATTCCGACTAGCGGGAGCATTAGATACGCAGTATTTT	CASSLFRLAGALDTQYF
once	TRBV25-1	TRBJ2-7	.	TGTGCCAGCAGTGCTGCCTACGAGCAGTACTTC	CASSAAYEQYF
many	TRBV27	TRBJ2-3	.	TGTGCCAGCAGTTCCCTCCAAGGGATAGCTAGCACAGATACGCAGTATTTT	CASSSLQGIASTDTQYF
many	TRBV10-1	TRBJ1-1	.	TGCGCCAGCAGTGATACCCCGTCGGCAAACACTATGAACACTGAAGCTTTCTTT	CASSDTPSANTMNTEAFF
medium-sized	TRBV5-1	TRBJ2-3	.	TGCGCCAGCAGCTTGGTAGGAGGGGGCACAGATACGCAGTATTTT	CASSLVGGGTDTQYF
many	TRBV4-1	TRBJ2-1	.	TGCGCCAGCAGCCAAGCGGTAGGGTATGGTGAGCAGTTCTTC	CASSQAVGYGEQFF
medium-sized	TRBV19	TRBJ1-2	.	TGTGCCAGTAGTATGCGACCTAACTATGGCTACACCTTC	CASSMRPNYGYTF
.	TRBV4-1	TRBJ2-5	TRBD2	TGCGCCAGCAGCCTCGTCGGGAGGGAGACCCAGTACTTC	CASSLVGRETQYF
many	TRBV12-3/TRBV12-4	TRBJ1-6	.	TGTGCCAGCAGTTTAAAAGGGGAATCACCCCTCCACTTT	CASSLKGESPLHF
many	TRBV28	TRBJ1-2	.	TGTGCCAGCAGTCCAACAGGGACGCATGGCTACACCTTC	CASSPTGTHGYTF
many	TRBV20-1	TRBJ2-4	.	TGCAGTGCTCGGACAGCAGCCAAAAACATTCAGTACTTC	CSARTAAKNIQYF
many	TRBV29-1	TRBJ2-7	TRBD1	TGCAGCGGGGTGGGACAGACCTACGAGCAGTACTTC	CSGVGQTYEQYF
many	TRBV6-5	TRBJ2-3	TRBD2	TGTGCCAGCAGTTTAGGACTAGCGGGAGATACGCAGTATTTT	CASSLGLAGDTQYF
many	TRBV10-2	TRBJ2-2	.	TGCGCCAGCTTCTCCGGAGCAACTAACACCGGGGAGCTGTTTTTT	CASFSGATNTGELFF
many	TRBV6-2/TRBV6-3	TRBJ1-1	.	TGTGCCAGCAGTTACCATAGGGCCCTCTACGACAGCACTGAAGCTTTCTTT	CASSYHRALYDSTEAFF
many	TRBV9	TRBJ2-7	TRBD1	TGTGCCAGCAGCATTCAGGCCGGGACAGAAGTCGAGCAGTACTTC	CASSIQAGTEVEQYF
many	TRBV27	TRBJ2-5	.	TGTGCCAGCACTGGAGGGTGGAAGACCCAGTACTTC	CASTGGWKTQYF
many	TRBV28	TRBJ2-1	TRBD2	TGTGCCAGCAGCGCGGGCGGGAGGGTCAATGAGCAGTTCTTC	CASSAGGRVNEQFF
few	TRBV5-1	TRBJ1-3	TRBD1	TGCGCCAGCAGGAGGACAGGGGAGGCGGACACCATATATTTT	CASRRTGEADTIYF
many	TRBV20-1	TRBJ1-2	.	TGCAGTGCTAGCTTCGTAGGGTATGGCTACACCTTC	CSASFVGYGYTF
many	TRBV11-2	TRBJ2-5	.	TGTGCCAGCAGCTTATCAGAAATGCAAGAGACCCAGTACTTC	CASSLSEMQETQYF
many	TRBV7-9	TRBJ2-7	.	TGTGCCAGCAGCCCTAAGTACTCCTACGAGCAGTACTTC	CASSPKYSYEQYF
many	TRBV2	TRBJ2-3	.	TGTGCCAGCAGCGGAGGACAGCCTAGCACAGATACGCAGTATTTT	CASSGGQPSTDTQYF
many	TRBV19	TRBJ2-1	TRBD2	TGTGCCAGTAGTTTGGTAGCGGGAACCTACAATGAGCAGTTCTTC	CASSLVAGTYNEQFF
many	TRBV6-4	TRBJ2-3	.	TGTGCCAGCAGTGAAGGCGCGGGGCCGGGCACAGATACGCAGTATTTT	CASSEGAGPGTDTQYF
many	TRBV24-1	TRBJ2-3	TRBD2	TGTGCCACCAGTAGATGGGCGGGAGTCGGTGCAGATACGCAGTATTTT	CATSRWAGVGADTQYF
many	TRBV6-4	TRBJ2-3	TRBD2	TGTGCCAGCAGTGCCGGGACTAGCGGGACAGATACGCAGTATTTT	CASSAGTSGTDTQYF
many	TRBV3-1	TRBJ2-3	TRBD2	TGTGCCAGCAGCCACAATCGGGAGGTCACAGATACGCAGTATTTT	CASSHNREVTDTQYF
.	TRBV7-9	TRBJ1-1	.	TGTGCCAGCAGCTTGGGACGTATGAACACTGAAGCTTTCTTT	CASSLGRMNTEAFF
medium-sized	TRBV20-1	TRBJ1-6	.	TGCAGTGCTAGAGGGCAGTACAATTCACCCCTCCACTTT	CSARGQYNSPLHF
medium-sized	TRBV5-6	TRBJ1-5	.	TGTGCCAGCAGCTTGTCGGGGGCCTTAAATCAGCCCCAGCATTTT	CASSLSGALNQPQHF
.	TRBV15	TRBJ1-5	TRBD1	TGTGCCACCAGCAGAAGACAGGGTGCAGATACGCAGCATTTT	CATSRRQGADTQHF
many	TRBV4-1	TRBJ1-6	.	TGCGCCAGCAGCCAAGGGCAGGCGAGCTCCTATAATTCACCCCTCCACTTT	CASSQGQASSYNSPLHF
many	TRBV6-1	TRBJ2-3	.	TGTGCCAGCAGACAGGGTTTGACAGATACGCAGTATTTT	CASRQGLTDTQYF
few	TRBV6-1	TRBJ2-2	.	TGTGCCAGCAGTGTAGGGGGTAACACCGGGGAGCTGTTTTTT	CASSVGGNTGELFF
many	TRBV6-1	TRBJ2-7	TRBD1	TGTGCCAGCAGTGAAGGGACAGGGGGCTCCTACGAGCAGTACTTC	CASSEGTGGSYEQYF